Ten or more counts support the clone carrying this TCR beta chain. As yet, its antigen is unknown. The data derive from a study of tumor and adjacent non-tumor tissue in lung cancer. Study details: Aged about 31 to 80 years, patients included under 13 men and a handful of women with stage I to III disease. Points from the study as a whole: TCR diversity was significantly greater in tumor than normal lung tissue. Top 100 clones took a larger repertoire share in normal lung. Higher tumor TCR diversity was associated with shorter survival.

The template was RNA from unsorted bulk tissue. This non-tumor lung sample came from over 3 cm beyond the tumor edge. TCRbeta libraries were built with three rounds of nested PCR, modified from ARM-PCR. TCRdb redid the calling of the multiplex PCR reads with MiXCR, one entry per CDR3 protein. The table includes some 73,000 distinct CDR3 sequences, roughly 80% detected once. V was pared by 0 bases and J by 4 bases, with 13 bases between. CDR3 length: 15 amino acids. Germline CDR1 is SGHRS and CDR2 is YFSETQ. The clonotype comes from a man in his sixties with non-small cell lung cancer. Material: distant non-tumor lung tissue. V and J are TRBV5-1 and TRBJ2-5; TRBD2 might be the D (5 bases). CDR3 nucleotide sequence: TGCGCCAGCAGCTTGGGGGAAGGCCGGGGAGAGACCCAGTACTTC. This sequence encodes CASSLGEGRGETQYF.